Shown below are 24 T cell receptor beta chains from a single sample sequenced in a study of CD8 T cells in ankylosing spondylitis. Each CDR3 protein is one row after TCRdb ran MiXCR on the 5' RACE reads. The sample has 50,000 to 70,000 distinct CDR3 sequences, about 6.2% seen once; the top ten hold roughly 5%. Sequencing was performed on synovial fluid, either unsorted or a sorted T cell fraction (not recorded which). Receptors originate from a male donor with ankylosing spondylitis.

This clonotype is labeled as medium-sized (0.01 to 0.1%). DNA for the CDR3: TGTGCCAGCAGCTTCCGGGGCCTACAGGCCGGGGAGCTGTTTTTT. Its protein is CASSFRGLQAGELFF. V usage is TRBV11-2 and J usage is TRBJ2-2; tentatively, D is TRBD1 or TRBD2 (5 bases each). V was trimmed by 3 bases and J by 6 bases, leaving 14 bases between them. The CDR3 length is 15 residues. From germline, CDR1 is SGHAT and CDR2 FQNNGV.

This clonotype was seen ten or more times. This rearrangement joins TRBV29-1 to TRBJ1-1; no clear D. V was shortened by 4 bases and J by 6 bases, with 12 bases between the two germline ends. Germline V CDR1 and CDR2: SQVTM, ANQGSEA. This CDR3 has 12 residues. This CDR3 is CSVVPGSAEAFF. CDR3 in DNA: TGCAGCGTTGTTCCGGGGTCAGCTGAAGCTTTCTTT.

This clonotype came up a few times. The chain recombines TRBV25-1 with TRBJ2-3, with 9 bases that match TRBD1. The CDR3 contains 14 residues. Germline V gene lookup returns CDR1 MGHDK and CDR2 SYGVNS. V lost 6 bases, J lost 3 bases, and 4 bases stayed unmatched. DNA for the CDR3: TGTGCCAGCAGCCAGGACAGGGGAACAGATACGCAGTATTTT. Its translation is CASSQDRGTDTQYF.

This chain joins TRBV5-4 and TRBJ2-5, with TRBD2 matching 8 bases. There are 14 residues in the CDR3. Germline V gene lookup returns CDR1 SGHNT and CDR2 YYREEE (reference sequence). The ends lost 4 bases at V and 5 bases at J; junction bases unmatched: 7. CDR3 amino acids: CASSPGGGKETQYF. The DNA for the CDR3 is TGTGCCAGCAGCCCCGGGGGGGGCAAGGAGACCCAGTACTTC.

In this sample, this clonotype turned up many times. V and J are TRBV5-1 and TRBJ1-1; D uncertain. Germline loops: CDR1 SGHRS, CDR2 YFSETQ. V was cut by 0 bases and J by 1 base, with 10 bases left in between. The CDR3 has 15 amino acids. The CDR3 coding sequence is TGCGCCAGCAGCTTGGAGGTACGAAGGAACACTGAAGCTTTCTTT. It specifies CASSLEVRRNTEAFF.

Only a few counts were recorded for this clonotype. V usage is TRBV9 and J usage is TRBJ1-3; TRBD1 matches 7 bases. CDR3 length: 16 amino acids. CDR1 SGDLS and CDR2 YYNGEE come from the germline V gene. The V and J ends lost 2 bases and 4 bases, in that order; junction bases with no gene match: 9. The CDR3 protein is CASSVLTTGVGNTIYF. In nucleotides, the CDR3 is TGTGCCAGCAGCGTGCTGACTACAGGGGTCGGAAACACCATATATTTT.

The chain has TRBV28 and TRBJ2-1; 8 bases align to TRBD1. J was trimmed by 8 bases and V by 3 bases; bases with no gene match: 6. CDR1 is MDHEN, CDR2 SYDVKM, per germline. This CDR3 comprises 14 residues. The CDR3 is CASSFQGARDEQFF. For the CDR3, the DNA is TGTGCCAGCAGTTTCCAGGGGGCGCGGGATGAGCAGTTCTTC.

This clonotype counts as medium-sized. The gene calls are TRBV10-3 and TRBJ2-7; perhaps TRBD2 as D (5 bases). Germline V lookup: CDR1 ENHRY, CDR2 SYGVKD. The CDR3 sequence is 14 residues long. V lost 10 bases to trimming and J lost 6 bases, with 22 bases between them. CDR3 sequence: CASRAEGRDVEQYF. CDR3 in DNA: TGTGCCAGCCGGGCAGAGGGAAGGGATGTCGAGCAGTACTTC.

V is TRBV20-1 and J is TRBJ1-4, with D tentatively TRBD1 (5 bases). This CDR3 contains 16 residues. V shed 6 bases and J shed 8 bases, with 25 bases lying between them. From germline, CDR1 is DFQATT and CDR2 SNEGSKA (reference sequence). The CDR3 DNA sequence: TGCAGTGCGACCCTCCCGGCCAGGGCAGTCCCCGAAAAACTGTTTTTT. Its protein product is CSATLPARAVPEKLFF.

This clonotype was found many times. The CDR3: CASSLGGRPEAFF. The CDR3 nucleotides are TGTGCCAGCAGCTTAGGGGGCCGGCCTGAAGCTTTCTTT. The rearrangement links TRBV7-8 to TRBJ1-1; D perhaps matches TRBD1 (5 bases). CDR3 length equals 13 residues. Germline loops: CDR1 SGHVS, CDR2 FQNEAQ. V lost 1 base to trimming and J lost 6 bases, with 9 bases between them.

This clonotype has more than one count but fewer than ten. The chain links TRBV29-1 to TRBJ2-2; 16 bases line up with TRBD2. In germline, CDR1 is SQVTM, CDR2 ANQGSEA. The trim removed 4 bases at V and 5 bases at J, leaving 10 bases unmatched. CDR3 length equals 18 residues. The DNA for the CDR3 is TGCAGCGTTGCACAGCCGGGACTAGCGGGAGGGAGTACCGGGGAGCTGTTTTTT. This codes for CSVAQPGLAGGSTGELFF.

This clonotype has at least ten counts. This chain joins TRBV25-1 and TRBJ2-1, with a weak D call TRBD2 (6 bases). V lost 3 bases to trimming and J lost 8 bases, with 11 bases between them. The CDR3 totals 13 residues. Germline CDR1 reads MGHDK; CDR2 reads SYGVNS. CDR3 protein: CASSDRGLDEQFF. CDR3 in DNA: TGTGCCAGCAGTGATCGGGGACTGGATGAGCAGTTCTTC.

This clonotype was observed many times. This chain joins TRBV6-5 and TRBJ1-2; D is possibly TRBD1 (5 bases). Germline V gene sequence: CDR1 MNHEY, CDR2 SVGAGI. Trimming removed 8 bases from V and 1 base from J, with 8 bases in between. The CDR3 is 12 residues long. For the CDR3, the DNA is TGTGCCAGCGGGGGGGGTAACTATGGCTACACCTTC. Its protein product is CASGGGNYGYTF.

This clonotype has ten or more counts. The chain employs TRBV7-9 and TRBJ2-2; the D is unclear. Germline lookup yields CDR1 SEHNR and CDR2 FQNEAQ (reference sequence). The V end was cut by 5 bases, the J end by 6 bases, with 10 bases between. The CDR3 contains 13 residues. The CDR3 region is CASSPFLPGELFF. CDR3 nucleotide sequence: TGTGCCAGCAGCCCCTTTCTCCCCGGGGAGCTGTTTTTT.

This clonotype showed up many times. This sequence joins TRBV20-1 and TRBJ1-1; D gene uncertain. This CDR3 contains 11 residues. Germline loops: CDR1 DFQATT, CDR2 SNEGSKA (reference sequence). Trimming removed 3 bases at V and 3 bases at J, with 5 bases between. CDR3 DNA sequence: TGCAGTGCTAGTCTGCACACTGAAGCTTTCTTT. Translation: CSASLHTEAFF.

This clonotype was counted many times. This chain links TRBV27 with TRBJ2-7; D is possibly TRBD1 or TRBD2 (5 bases each). The CDR3 sequence is 13 residues long. Germline CDR1 is MNHEY and CDR2 is SMNVEV (reference sequence). Trimming took off 8 bases at V and 6 bases at J, with 17 bases between the two ends. The CDR3 bases are TGTGCCAGCGGGGGTTGGGGGACCCCCGAGCAGTACTTC. Its protein is CASGGWGTPEQYF.

This chain joins TRBV6-5 and TRBJ1-4, with D possibly TRBD1 on 6 matching bases. Germline CDR1 and CDR2: MNHEY and SVGAGI. V was pared by 0 bases and J by 8 bases, with 13 bases between. This CDR3 is built from 15 residues. The CDR3 DNA is TGTGCCAGCAGTTACTCTGGTCGCGGGGGCGAAAAACTGTTTTTT. It specifies CASSYSGRGGEKLFF.

This clonotype has a count of ten or more. This rearrangement joins TRBV20-1 to TRBJ1-2, with no clear D. CDR3 length: 14 amino acids. Trimming pared 5 bases from V and 7 bases from J, leaving 20 bases between. Germline V CDR1 and CDR2: DFQATT, SNEGSKA (reference sequence). In DNA form, the CDR3 reads TGCAGTGCTCCACCGGGAAACTATGTTGGTGGCTACACCTTC. Translated: CSAPPGNYVGGYTF.

This clonotype has just a few counts. It is unclear where the CDR3 begins or ends on the DNA, so no DNA is shown, and the CDR3 is as TCRdb lists it. V is TRBV30 and J is TRBJ1-3; the table assigns TRBD1, which was not confirmed against the DNA. The CDR3 contains 12 residues when both ends are counted. Germline V lookup: CDR1 GTSNPN, CDR2 SVGIG (reference sequence). The CDR3 spells CAWSVGRGSLYF.

Ten or more counts support this clonotype. A read error may account for a junction end that differs from germline. The V gene is TRBV7-3, the J gene TRBJ1-6; tentatively, D is TRBD1 (5 bases). The germline V gene has CDR1 SGHTA and CDR2 FQGTGA. The CDR3 spans 15 residues. CDR3 protein: CASSRKSGDNSPLHF. For the CDR3, the DNA is TGTGCCAGCAGTCGGAAATCGGGGGATAACTCACCCCTCCACTTT.

The V and J genes are TRBV2 and TRBJ1-6; weak D call: TRBD1 (5 bases). CDR1 SNHLY and CDR2 FYNNEI come from the germline V gene. V was cut by 3 bases and J by 11 bases, with 20 bases left in between. The CDR3 consists of 16 residues. The CDR3 DNA follows: TGTGCCAGCAGTGAGGCGGGACTTATCCTTGGCGCACCCCTCCACTTT. Encoded protein: CASSEAGLILGAPLHF.

This clonotype was picked up a small number of times. CDR3 in amino acids: CASSWLVAGTYEQYF. DNA of the CDR3: TGTGCCAGCAGTTGGTTGGTAGCGGGGACCTACGAGCAGTACTTC. The chain has TRBV28 and TRBJ2-7, with 8 bases fitting TRBD2. This CDR3 spans 15 amino acids. The V segment lost 4 bases and the J segment 2 bases; nucleotides outside the gene matches: 7. Germline CDR1 and CDR2: MDHEN and SYDVKM.

V is TRBV5-8 and J is TRBJ2-6, with D hard to call. This CDR3 is 15 amino acids long. Trimming removed 3 bases from V and 7 bases from J, with 14 bases in between. CDR1 and CDR2 (germline): SGHTS, YDEGEE. In nucleotides, the CDR3 is TGTGCCAGCAGCTCTGGGCTCCCCGGCGCCAACGTCCTGACTTTC. Its protein product is CASSSGLPGANVLTF.

The sample holds many counts of this clonotype. V gene TRBV4-2 combines with J gene TRBJ2-1; 11 bases match TRBD1. The CDR3 totals 18 residues. V lost 1 base, J lost 0 bases, and 5 bases stayed unmatched. Per the germline V gene, CDR1 is LGHNA and CDR2 is YNFKEQ. The CDR3 here is CASSQAYGQGASYNEQFF. The CDR3 nucleotides read TGTGCCAGCAGCCAAGCATACGGACAGGGGGCCTCCTACAATGAGCAGTTCTTC.